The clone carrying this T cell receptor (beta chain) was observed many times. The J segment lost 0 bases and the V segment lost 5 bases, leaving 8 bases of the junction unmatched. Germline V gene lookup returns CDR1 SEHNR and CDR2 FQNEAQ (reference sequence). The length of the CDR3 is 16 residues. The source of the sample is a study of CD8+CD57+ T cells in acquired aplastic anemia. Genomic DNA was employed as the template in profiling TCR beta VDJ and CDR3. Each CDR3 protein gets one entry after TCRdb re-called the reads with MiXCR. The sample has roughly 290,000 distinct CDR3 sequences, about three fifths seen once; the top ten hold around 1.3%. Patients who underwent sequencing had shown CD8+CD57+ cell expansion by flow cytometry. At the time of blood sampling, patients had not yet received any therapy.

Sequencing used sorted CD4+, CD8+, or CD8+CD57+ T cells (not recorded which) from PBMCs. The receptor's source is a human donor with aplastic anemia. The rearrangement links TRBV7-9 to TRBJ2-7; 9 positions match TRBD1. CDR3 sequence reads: CASSPLGQGSSYEQYF. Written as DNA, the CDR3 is TGTGCCAGCAGCCCACTAGGACAGGGGAGCTCCTACGAGCAGTACTTC. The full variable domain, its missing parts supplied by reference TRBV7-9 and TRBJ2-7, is DTGVSQNPRHKITKRGQNVTFRCDPISEHNRLYWYRQTLGQGPEFLTYFQNEAQLEKSRLLSDRFSAERPKGSFSTLEIQRTEQGDSAMYLCASSPLGQGSSYEQYFGPGTRLTVT.